Included here is one T cell receptor (beta chain) sequence, with context. Its antigen remains unknown. After re-calling the 5' RACE reads, TCRdb lists one entry per CDR3 protein, DNA absent. Its table records about 20,000 distinct CDR3 sequences. The CDR3 covers 18 residues. Looked up from germline, CDR1 is DFQATT and CDR2 is SNEGSKA (reference sequence). The data are from a study of T cells expressing NK-cell markers. Findings of the study overall: These clonotypes also led the CD3+CD56-NKG2C+ fraction in a handful of donors. Roughly 1.0-8% of CD8+ T cells in several donors belonged to dominant NKG2C+ clonotypes.

The chain carries TRBV20-1 and TRBJ2-1; TCRdb calls TRBD1, which cannot be checked without DNA. Sequenced sample: blood T cells: a sorted CD56 or NKG2C T cell subset, CD4+ or CD8+ T cells, or bulk PBMC T cells (not recorded which). This sequence originates from a man aged 18 to 69 in good health. The CDR3 spells CSARDPRTGTGRYNEQFF.